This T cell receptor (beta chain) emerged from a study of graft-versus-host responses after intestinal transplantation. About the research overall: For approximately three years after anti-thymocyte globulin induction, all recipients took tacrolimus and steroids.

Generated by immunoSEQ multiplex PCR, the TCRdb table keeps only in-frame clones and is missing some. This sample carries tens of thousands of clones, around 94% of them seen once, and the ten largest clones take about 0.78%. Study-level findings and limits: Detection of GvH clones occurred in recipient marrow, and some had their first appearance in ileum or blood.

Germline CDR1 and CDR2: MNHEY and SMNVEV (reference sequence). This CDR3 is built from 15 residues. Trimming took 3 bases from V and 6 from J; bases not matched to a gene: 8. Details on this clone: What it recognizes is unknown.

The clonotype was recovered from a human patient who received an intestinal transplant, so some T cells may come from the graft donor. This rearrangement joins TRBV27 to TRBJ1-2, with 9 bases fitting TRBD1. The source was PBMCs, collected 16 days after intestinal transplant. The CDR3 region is CASSLFTGGADGYTF. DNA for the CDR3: TGTGCCAGCAGTTTGTTCACAGGGGGCGCTGATGGCTACACCTTC.